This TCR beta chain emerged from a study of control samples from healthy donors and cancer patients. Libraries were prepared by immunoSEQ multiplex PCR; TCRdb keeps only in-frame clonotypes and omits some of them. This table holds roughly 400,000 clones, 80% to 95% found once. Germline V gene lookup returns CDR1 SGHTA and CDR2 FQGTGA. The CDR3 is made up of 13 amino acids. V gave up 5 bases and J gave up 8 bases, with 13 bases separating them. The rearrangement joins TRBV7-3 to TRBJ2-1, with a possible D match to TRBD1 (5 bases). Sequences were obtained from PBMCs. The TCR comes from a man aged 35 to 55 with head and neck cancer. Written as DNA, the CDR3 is TGTGCCAGCAGCCGGACAAGGGGCCATGAGCAGTTCTTC. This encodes CASSRTRGHEQFF.